This T cell receptor (beta chain) was documented in a study of T cell responses to AZD1222 COVID-19 vaccine. V lost 3 bases and J 10 bases, leaving 13 bases between the germline ends. In germline, CDR1 is LNHDA, CDR2 SQIVND (reference sequence). The CDR3 spans 14 residues. The table came from immunoSEQ multiplex PCR; TCRdb's copy has only in-frame clones and leaves some out. The sample lists about 50,000 clones; approximately 85% were seen once. Findings and caveats of the study: Only a handful of individuals given AZD1222 were seropositive at baseline. Unmutated variant regions reportedly attract nearly half of all spike-specific TCRs. CD4 TCRs linked to vaccination spanned spike, dominating at 160-218 and 743-854.

This clone was seen more than once but under ten times. What it binds is not known. This sequence was found in an adult in good health. Sequenced material: peripheral blood, taken on day 0 of MenACWY control vaccination. The chain is built from TRBV19 and TRBJ1-6; D is perhaps TRBD1 (5 bases). The CDR3 is CASSMSGDVSPLHF. The CDR3 bases are TGTGCCAGTAGTATGTCGGGGGATGTATCACCCCTCCACTTT.